The source of this T cell receptor (beta chain) is a study of T cell repertoires in cytomegalovirus infection. This clonotype has ten or more counts. The junction departs from germline at one end; a sequencing error may be responsible. In TCRdb, the reads were re-called with MiXCR into one record per CDR3 protein. The data hold around 320,000 distinct CDR3 sequences, with more than 8% observed a single time. The CDR3 sequence is 15 residues long. Germline CDR1 is SGHNT and CDR2 is YYREEE (reference sequence). This receptor was obtained from a human donor in good health (CMV status not recorded). Some clones in this sample may be carry-over from other donors' samples. The chain joins TRBV5-4 to TRBJ1-1; 7 nucleotides line up with TRBD1. Source material: PBMCs. In DNA form, the CDR3 reads TGTGCCAGCAGGTTGGAACAGGGGAAGTTCAGTGAAGCTTTCTTT. Its translation is CASRLEQGKFSEAFF.